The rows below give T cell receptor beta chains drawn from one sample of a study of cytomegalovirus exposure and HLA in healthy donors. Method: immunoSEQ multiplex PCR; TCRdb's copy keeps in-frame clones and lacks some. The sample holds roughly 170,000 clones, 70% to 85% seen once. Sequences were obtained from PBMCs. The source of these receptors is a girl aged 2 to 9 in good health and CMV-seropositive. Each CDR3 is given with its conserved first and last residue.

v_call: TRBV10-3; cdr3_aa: CAISDRDSASNSPLHF
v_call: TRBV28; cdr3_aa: CASIPGGPSYEQYF
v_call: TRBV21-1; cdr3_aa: CASSKDRQGRPEMGYEQYF
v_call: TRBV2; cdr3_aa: CASRVTSGGSTDTQYF
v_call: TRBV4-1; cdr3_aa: CASSQVQRNTEAFF
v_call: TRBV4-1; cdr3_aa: CASSHTPLAASTDTQYF
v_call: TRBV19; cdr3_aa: CASSIRTGYGYTF
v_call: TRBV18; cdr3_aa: CASSPTLAGVGANVLTF
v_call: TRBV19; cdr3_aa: CASSYGGREPQHF
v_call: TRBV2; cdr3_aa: CASSGIGGRVGYTF
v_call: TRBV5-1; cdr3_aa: CASSSGGLAGGIADTQYF
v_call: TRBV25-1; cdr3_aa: CASSVQGTYEQYF
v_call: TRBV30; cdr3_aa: CALNGQGYNEKLFF
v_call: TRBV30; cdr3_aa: CAWSGVWPGGDTQYF
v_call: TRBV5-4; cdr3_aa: CASSFGGASSYEQYF
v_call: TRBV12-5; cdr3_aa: CASGAWRGDYNEQFF
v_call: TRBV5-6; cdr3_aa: CASSPERRLSYEQYF
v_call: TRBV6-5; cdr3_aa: CASSYSGGRSYEQYF
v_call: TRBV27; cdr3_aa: CASRAGTGRRPTEAFF
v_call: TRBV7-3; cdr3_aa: CASSSSGGRADIQYF
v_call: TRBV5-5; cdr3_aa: CASGLDSNYGYTF
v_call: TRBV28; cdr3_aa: CASSFGTGAVGEQFF
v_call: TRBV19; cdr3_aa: CASNVQGNYGYTF
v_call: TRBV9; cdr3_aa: CASSATSGSLYEQFF
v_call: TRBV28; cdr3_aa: CASSGGDGFNEKLFF
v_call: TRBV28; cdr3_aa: CASSLKGSGYQNSQNTQYF
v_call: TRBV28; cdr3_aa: CASSLRVEEKLFF
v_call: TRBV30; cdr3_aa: CAWSEASGTLTDTQYF
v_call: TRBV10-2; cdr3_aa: CASREGRGRIETQYF
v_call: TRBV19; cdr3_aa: CASSIGRGYSYEQYF
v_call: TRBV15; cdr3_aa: CATSRAGRGEQFF
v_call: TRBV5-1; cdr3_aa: CASSLGDRGSTEAFF
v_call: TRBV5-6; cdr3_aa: CASSLGQGSLRTNVLTF
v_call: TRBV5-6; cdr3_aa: CASSLRAFYEQYF
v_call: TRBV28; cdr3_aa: CASSNFHRDRETFF
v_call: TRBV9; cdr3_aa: CASSVEGQEYNEQFF
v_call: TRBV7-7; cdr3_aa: CASSSSAMRLGDTQYF
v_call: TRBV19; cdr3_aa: CASKVWAGFDEQFF
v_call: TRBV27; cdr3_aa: CASSPQGLGTDTQYF
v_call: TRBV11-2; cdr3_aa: CASSLDRAAGNTIYF
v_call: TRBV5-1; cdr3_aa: CASSSESGGVVTSNTEAFF
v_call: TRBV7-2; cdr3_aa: CASSLVEGYGYTF
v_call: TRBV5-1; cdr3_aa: CASSPRWTGVTDTQYF
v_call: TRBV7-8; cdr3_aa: CASSPGGVSGYTF
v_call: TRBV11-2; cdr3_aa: CASSLDRGHQPQHF
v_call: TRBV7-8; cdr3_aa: CASSLTRGSRINF
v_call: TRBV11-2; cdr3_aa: CASSFGQNTEAFF
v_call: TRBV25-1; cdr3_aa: CASSWPDRGIKIYNEQFF
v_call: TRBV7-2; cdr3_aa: CASSLARVGNEQFF
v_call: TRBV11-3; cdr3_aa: CASSPYSGTLHF
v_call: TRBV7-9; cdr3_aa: CALQGPDTQYF
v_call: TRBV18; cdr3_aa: CASSRASGDNEQFF
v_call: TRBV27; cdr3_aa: CASSLARQVPWNEQFF
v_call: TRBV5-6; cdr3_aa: CASSVRFPYNEQFF
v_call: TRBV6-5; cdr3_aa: CASRNPPGTEAFF
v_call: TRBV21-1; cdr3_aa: CASTSGQGADEQYF
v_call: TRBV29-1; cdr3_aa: CSVDGGGTDTQYF
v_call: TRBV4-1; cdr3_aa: CASSPHGQLNTEAFF
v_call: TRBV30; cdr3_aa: CAWAALDSYNSPLHF
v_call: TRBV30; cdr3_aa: CAWSVSRVGTQYF